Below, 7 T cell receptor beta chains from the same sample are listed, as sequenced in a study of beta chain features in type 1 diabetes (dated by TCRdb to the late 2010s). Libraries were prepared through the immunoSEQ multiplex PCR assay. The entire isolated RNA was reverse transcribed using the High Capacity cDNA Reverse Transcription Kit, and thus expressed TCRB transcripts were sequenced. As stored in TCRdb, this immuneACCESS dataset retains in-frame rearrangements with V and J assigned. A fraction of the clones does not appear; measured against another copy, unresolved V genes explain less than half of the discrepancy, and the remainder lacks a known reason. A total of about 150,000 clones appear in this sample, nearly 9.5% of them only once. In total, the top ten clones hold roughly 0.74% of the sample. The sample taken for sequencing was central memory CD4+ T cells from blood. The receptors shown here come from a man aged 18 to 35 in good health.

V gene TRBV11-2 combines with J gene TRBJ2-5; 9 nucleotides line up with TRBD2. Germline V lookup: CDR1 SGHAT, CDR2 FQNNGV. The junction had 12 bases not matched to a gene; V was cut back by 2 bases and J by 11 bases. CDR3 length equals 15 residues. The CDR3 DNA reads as TGTGCCAGCAGCTTATCTGGCGGGGGGGCCCGGGAGCAGTACTTC. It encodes CASSLSGGGAREQYF.

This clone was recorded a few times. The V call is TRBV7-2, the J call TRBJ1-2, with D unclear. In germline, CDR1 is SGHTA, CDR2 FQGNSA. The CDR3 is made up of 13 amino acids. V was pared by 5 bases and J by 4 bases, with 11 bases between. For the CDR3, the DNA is TGTGCCAGCAGCGTCACACCCCTCTATGGCTACACCTTC. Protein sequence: CASSVTPLYGYTF.

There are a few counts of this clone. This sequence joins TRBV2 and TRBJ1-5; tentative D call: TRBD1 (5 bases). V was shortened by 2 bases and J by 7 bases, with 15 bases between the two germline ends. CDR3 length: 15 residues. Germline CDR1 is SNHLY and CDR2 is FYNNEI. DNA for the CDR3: TGTGCCAGCAGTGAAAGTCGGCAGGGCAGCCAGCCCCAGCATTTT. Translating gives CASSESRQGSQPQHF.

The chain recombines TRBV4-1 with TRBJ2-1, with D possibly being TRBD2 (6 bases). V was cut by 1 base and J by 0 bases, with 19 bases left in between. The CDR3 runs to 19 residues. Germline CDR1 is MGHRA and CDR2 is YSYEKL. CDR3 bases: TGCGCCAGCAGCCAAGGTTCCCCGAGGGCGGGATCCTCCTACAATGAGCAGTTCTTC. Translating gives CASSQGSPRAGSSYNEQFF.

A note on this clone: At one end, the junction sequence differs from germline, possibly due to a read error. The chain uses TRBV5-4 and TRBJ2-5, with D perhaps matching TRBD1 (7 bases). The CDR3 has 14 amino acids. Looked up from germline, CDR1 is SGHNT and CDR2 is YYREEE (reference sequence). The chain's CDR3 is CASSQGGGVETQYF. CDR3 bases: TGCGCCAGCAGCCAAGGGGGCGGGGTAGAGACCCAGTACTTC.

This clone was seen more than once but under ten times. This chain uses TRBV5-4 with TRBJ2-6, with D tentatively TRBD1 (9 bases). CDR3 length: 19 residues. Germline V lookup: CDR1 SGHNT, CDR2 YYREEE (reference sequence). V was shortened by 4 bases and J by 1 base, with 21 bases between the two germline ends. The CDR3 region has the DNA TGTGCCAGCAGCCCGGGGGGGACAGGGTACCTTTCTGGGGCCAACGTCCTGACTTTC. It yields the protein CASSPGGTGYLSGANVLTF.

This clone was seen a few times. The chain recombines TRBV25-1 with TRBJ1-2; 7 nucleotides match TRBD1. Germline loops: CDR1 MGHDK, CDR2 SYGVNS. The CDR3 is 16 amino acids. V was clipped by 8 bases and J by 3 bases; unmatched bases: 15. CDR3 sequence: CASLGLTGETDYGYTF. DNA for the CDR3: TGTGCCAGCCTTGGACTTACAGGGGAGACTGACTATGGCTACACCTTC.